The clone carrying this TCR beta chain was seen a handful of times. The antigen remains undetermined. The V end was cut by 4 bases, the J end by 8 bases, with 9 bases between. The CDR3 sequence is 12 residues long. Germline V gene lookup returns CDR1 SNHLY and CDR2 FYNNEI. The data were obtained in a study of CD8+ T cells in alopecia areata. The sequencing template was cDNA reverse transcribed from extracted RNA. TCRdb keeps only in-frame clones here, not all; method: immunoSEQ multiplex PCR. The sample yields 90,000 to 120,000 clones, 45% to 70% seen once. Study findings and constraints: In patients, TCRs were shared less clearly than in mice, and HLA may possibly be involved.

This receptor was identified in a human donor in good health. The chain links TRBV2 to TRBJ2-1, with D unclear. The sample was CD8+ T cells sorted from blood. The CDR3 region has the DNA TGTGCCAGCAGTGCTGGGTGGGATGAGCAGTTCTTC. It yields the protein CASSAGWDEQFF.